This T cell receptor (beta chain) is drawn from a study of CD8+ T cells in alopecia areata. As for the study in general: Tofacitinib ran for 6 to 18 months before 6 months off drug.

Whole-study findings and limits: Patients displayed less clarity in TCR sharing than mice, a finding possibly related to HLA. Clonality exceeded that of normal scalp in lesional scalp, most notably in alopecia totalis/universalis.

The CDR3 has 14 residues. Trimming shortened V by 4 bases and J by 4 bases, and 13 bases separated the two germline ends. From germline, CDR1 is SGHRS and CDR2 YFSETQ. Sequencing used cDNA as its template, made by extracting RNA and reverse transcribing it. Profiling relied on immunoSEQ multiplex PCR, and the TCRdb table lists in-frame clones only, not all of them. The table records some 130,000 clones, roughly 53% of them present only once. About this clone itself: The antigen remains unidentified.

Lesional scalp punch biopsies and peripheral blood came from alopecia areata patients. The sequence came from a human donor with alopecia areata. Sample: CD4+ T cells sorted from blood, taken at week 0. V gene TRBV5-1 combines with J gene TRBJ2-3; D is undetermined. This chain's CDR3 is CASSLRSSADTQYF. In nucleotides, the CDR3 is TGCGCCAGCAGCCTAAGAAGTTCGGCAGATACGCAGTATTTT.